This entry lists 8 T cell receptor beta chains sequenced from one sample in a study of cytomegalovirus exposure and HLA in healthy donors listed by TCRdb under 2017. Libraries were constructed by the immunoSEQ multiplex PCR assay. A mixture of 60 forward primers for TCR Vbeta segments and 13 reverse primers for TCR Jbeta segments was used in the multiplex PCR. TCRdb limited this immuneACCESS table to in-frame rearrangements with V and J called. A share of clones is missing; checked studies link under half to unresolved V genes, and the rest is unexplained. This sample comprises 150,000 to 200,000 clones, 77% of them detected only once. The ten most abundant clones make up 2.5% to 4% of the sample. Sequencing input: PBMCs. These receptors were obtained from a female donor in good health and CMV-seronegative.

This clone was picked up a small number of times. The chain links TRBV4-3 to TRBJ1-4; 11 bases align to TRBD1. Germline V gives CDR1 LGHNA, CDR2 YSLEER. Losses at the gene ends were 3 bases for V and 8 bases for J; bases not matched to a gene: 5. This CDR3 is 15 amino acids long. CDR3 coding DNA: TGCGCCAGCAGCCAGACCGGGACAGGGGGGGAAAAACTGTTTTTT. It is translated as CASSQTGTGGEKLFF.

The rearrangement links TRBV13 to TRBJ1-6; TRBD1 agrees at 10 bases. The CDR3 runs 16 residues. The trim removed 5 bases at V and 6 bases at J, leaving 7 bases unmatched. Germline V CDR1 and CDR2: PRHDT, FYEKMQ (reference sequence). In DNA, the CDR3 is TGTGCCAGCAGCAAAACCGGACAGGGGGGTAATTCACCCCTCCACTTT. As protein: CASSKTGQGGNSPLHF.

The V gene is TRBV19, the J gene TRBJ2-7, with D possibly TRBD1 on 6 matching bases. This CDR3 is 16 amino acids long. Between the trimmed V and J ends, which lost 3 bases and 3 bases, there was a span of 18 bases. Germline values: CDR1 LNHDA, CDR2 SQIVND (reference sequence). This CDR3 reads CASSMKEGRGGYEQYF. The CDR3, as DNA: TGTGCCAGTAGTATGAAAGAGGGCAGGGGCGGCTACGAGCAGTACTTC. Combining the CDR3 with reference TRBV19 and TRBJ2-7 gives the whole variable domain DGGITQSPKYLFRKEGQNVTLSCEQNLNHDAMYWYRQDPGQGLRLIYYSQIVNDFQKGDIAEGYSVSREKKESFPLTVTSAQKNPTAFYLCASSMKEGRGGYEQYFGPGTRLTVT.

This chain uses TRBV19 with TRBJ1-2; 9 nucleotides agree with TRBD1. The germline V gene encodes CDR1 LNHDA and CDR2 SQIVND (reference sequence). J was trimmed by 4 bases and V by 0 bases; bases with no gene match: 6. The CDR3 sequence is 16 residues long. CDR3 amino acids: CASSIDLGQGLYGYTF. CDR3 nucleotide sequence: TGTGCCAGTAGTATAGATCTGGGACAGGGACTCTATGGCTACACCTTC.

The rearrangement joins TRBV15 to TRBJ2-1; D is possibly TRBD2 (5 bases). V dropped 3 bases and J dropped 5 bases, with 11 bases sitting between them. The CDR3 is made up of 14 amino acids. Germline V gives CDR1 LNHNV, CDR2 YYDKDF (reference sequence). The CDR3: CATSREGADNEQFF. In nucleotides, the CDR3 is TGTGCCACCAGCAGGGAAGGAGCGGACAATGAGCAGTTCTTC.

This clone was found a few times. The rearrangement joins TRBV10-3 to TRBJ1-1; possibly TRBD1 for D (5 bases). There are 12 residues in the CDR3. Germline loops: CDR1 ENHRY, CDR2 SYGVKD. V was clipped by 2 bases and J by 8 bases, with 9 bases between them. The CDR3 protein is CAISEPTAEAFF. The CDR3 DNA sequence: TGTGCCATCAGTGAGCCGACAGCGGAAGCTTTCTTT.

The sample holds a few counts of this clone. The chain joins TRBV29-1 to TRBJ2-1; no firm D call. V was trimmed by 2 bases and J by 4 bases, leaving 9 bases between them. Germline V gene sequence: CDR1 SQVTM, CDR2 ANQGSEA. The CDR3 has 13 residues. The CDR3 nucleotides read TGCAGCGTTGAATTTAGCCGTTACAATGAGCAGTTCTTC. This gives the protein CSVEFSRYNEQFF.

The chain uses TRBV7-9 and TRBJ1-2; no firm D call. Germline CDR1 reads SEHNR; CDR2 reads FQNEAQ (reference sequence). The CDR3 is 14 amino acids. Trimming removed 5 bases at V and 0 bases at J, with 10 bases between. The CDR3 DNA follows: TGTGCCAGCAGCACGCCTTCAGCTAACTATGGCTACACCTTC. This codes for CASSTPSANYGYTF. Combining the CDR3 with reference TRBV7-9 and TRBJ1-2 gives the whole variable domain DTGVSQNPRHKITKRGQNVTFRCDPISEHNRLYWYRQTLGQGPEFLTYFQNEAQLEKSRLLSDRFSAERPKGSFSTLEIQRTEQGDSAMYLCASSTPSANYGYTFGSGTRLTVV.